These 25 T cell receptor beta chains share one sample of origin, sequenced in a study of CD8 T cells in Susac syndrome. It was with random hexamers that roughly 0.5 to 1 ug RNA was reverse transcribed. One entry per CDR3 protein results from TCRdb running MiXCR on the immunoSEQ multiplex PCR reads. The table records 300,000 to 350,000 distinct CDR3 sequences, about 91% of them present only once. The sequencing input was CD4+ T cells from PBMCs. The receptors derive from a human donor with multiple sclerosis.

The genes are TRBV7-2 and TRBJ1-6, with D tentatively TRBD1 (5 bases). This CDR3 contains 15 residues. Germline V lookup: CDR1 SGHTA, CDR2 FQGNSA. V was cut by 5 bases and J by 10 bases, with 18 bases left in between. The CDR3 here is CASSLTSGDRSPLHF. Written as DNA, the CDR3 is TGTGCCAGCAGCCTAACGTCGGGGGATCGGTCACCCCTCCACTTT.

The V call is TRBV20-1, the J call TRBJ2-7; D might be TRBD2 (7 bases). The V end lost 1 base, the J end lost 3 bases, and 16 bases lay between the germline ends. The germline V gene encodes CDR1 DFQATT and CDR2 SNEGSKA (reference sequence). This CDR3 region has 15 residues. The CDR3 bases are TGCAGTGCTAGAGGGGAGGGGGGACTTATCTACGAGCAGTACTTC. It codes for CSARGEGGLIYEQYF.

The rearrangement links TRBV12-3 or TRBV12-4 to TRBJ1-3, with 8 bases matching TRBD1. V lost 5 bases, J lost 3 bases, and 6 bases stayed unmatched. The CDR3 runs 15 residues. The DNA of the CDR3 is TGTGCCAGCAGTCTCGGGACAGGACGTGGAAACACCATATATTTT. It encodes CASSLGTGRGNTIYF.

This clonotype turned up a few times. The CDR3 spells CSARRAGGGSYEQYF. Here the CDR3 DNA reads TGCAGTGCTAGACGGGCAGGCGGTGGCTCCTACGAGCAGTACTTC. V gene TRBV20-1 combines with J gene TRBJ2-7; D ambiguous. The germline V gene has CDR1 DFQATT and CDR2 SNEGSKA (reference sequence). The CDR3 loop spans 15 amino acids. Trimming removed 2 bases at V and 0 bases at J, with 14 bases between.

CDR3 sequence (DNA): TGTGCCAGCAGCCTCGCACCGGCATGGACTTCGGACAGAGACAATGAGCAGTTCTTC. Protein: CASSLAPAWTSDRDNEQFF. The chain combines TRBV7-2 with TRBJ2-1, with D possibly being TRBD1 (6 bases). The CDR3 consists of 19 residues. V lost 5 bases and J lost 5, with 28 bases in between. The germline V gene has CDR1 SGHTA and CDR2 FQGNSA.

To note about this clonotype: A junction boundary mismatches the germline segment, possibly from a read error. The V gene is TRBV30, the J gene TRBJ2-7, with 8 bases aligning to TRBD1. The CDR3 has 12 residues. Germline V CDR1 and CDR2: GTSNPN, SVGIG (reference sequence). The CDR3 region has the DNA TGTGCCTGGAACGATTTTAGGGGGACAGGAAACTTC. Its translation is CAWNDFRGTGNF.

The rearrangement links TRBV29-1 to TRBJ1-1, with D hard to call. The CDR3 length is 13 residues. The ends were cut back, 3 bases at V and 3 bases at J, with 11 bases in the middle. CDR1 is SQVTM and CDR2 is ANQGSEA in the germline V gene. CDR3 in DNA: TGCAGCGTTGAGGTAGGGAGGGACACTGAAGCTTTCTTT. It is translated as CSVEVGRDTEAFF.

This clonotype was recorded only once. This sequence joins TRBV30 and TRBJ1-3; no firm D call. V was pared by 0 bases and J by 0 bases, with 9 bases between. The germline V gene encodes CDR1 GTSNPN and CDR2 SVGIG (reference sequence). This CDR3 is built from 15 residues. The DNA for the CDR3 is TGTGCCTGGAGTGTCCATCCCCGCTCTGGAAACACCATATATTTT. Translating gives CAWSVHPRSGNTIYF.

This chain uses TRBV3-1 with TRBJ1-5, with D hard to call. The V and J ends lost 2 bases and 4 bases respectively, with 6 bases between them. CDR3 length: 13 residues. In germline, CDR1 is LGHDT, CDR2 YNNKEL (reference sequence). The CDR3: CASSQFVNQPQHF. CDR3 DNA: TGTGCCAGCAGCCAATTCGTGAATCAGCCCCAGCATTTT.

The V call is TRBV18, the J call TRBJ1-1; TRBD1 agrees at 10 bases. This CDR3 contains 15 residues. Looked up from germline, CDR1 is KGHSH and CDR2 is LQKENI. After removal of 6 bases from V and 3 bases from J, the junction contained 7 bases not matched to a gene. As DNA, the CDR3 is TGTGCCAGCTCTCCTCGGACAGGGGGTTACACTGAAGCTTTCTTT. Translation: CASSPRTGGYTEAFF.

The rearrangement joins TRBV5-1 to TRBJ2-2, with D possibly being TRBD1 (6 bases). The V end was cut by 0 bases, the J end by 1 base, with 7 bases between. From germline, CDR1 is SGHRS and CDR2 YFSETQ. The length of the CDR3 is 15 residues. CDR3 region: CASSLGGQNTGELFF. The CDR3 nucleotides are TGCGCCAGCAGCTTGGGGGGGCAGAACACCGGGGAGCTGTTTTTT.

This chain joins TRBV20-1 and TRBJ1-2; D is perhaps TRBD1 (5 bases). This CDR3 spans 13 amino acids. Germline V gene data show CDR1 as DFQATT and CDR2 as SNEGSKA (reference sequence). V was cut by 6 bases and J by 2 bases, with 13 bases left in between. CDR3 protein: CSARAIGNYGYTF. The CDR3, as DNA: TGCAGTGCCAGGGCGATAGGCAACTATGGCTACACCTTC.

This clonotype has only a few counts. V and J are TRBV4-2 and TRBJ1-1; D perhaps matches TRBD1 (6 bases). Germline V gene data show CDR1 as LGHNA and CDR2 as YNFKEQ. This CDR3 has 15 amino acids. Deletions cut 3 bases from V and 1 base from J, with 12 bases between. CDR3 in DNA: TGTGCCAGCAGCCAGGTCAGGGGACGGAACACTGAAGCTTTCTTT. This gives the protein CASSQVRGRNTEAFF.

V and J are TRBV30 and TRBJ1-5; D might be TRBD1 (6 bases). V lost 0 bases and J lost 4, with 7 bases in between. The CDR3 is 13 residues long. Germline V CDR1 and CDR2: GTSNPN, SVGIG (reference sequence). CDR3 bases: TGTGCCTGGAGTGTTGGGACAAATCAGCCCCAGCATTTT. Residues: CAWSVGTNQPQHF.

The chain is built from TRBV6-1 and TRBJ2-1, with 9 bases lining up with TRBD2. Germline CDR1 MNHNS, CDR2 SASEGT. The V and J ends lost 8 bases and 3 bases, in that order; junction bases with no gene match: 5. This CDR3 region has 14 residues. CDR3 region: CASGASGVYNEQFF. The CDR3 DNA follows: TGTGCCAGCGGCGCTAGCGGGGTCTACAATGAGCAGTTCTTC.

The chain employs TRBV3-1 and TRBJ2-3, with D possibly TRBD2 on 6 matching bases. This CDR3 has 13 residues. V gave up 4 bases and J gave up 12 bases, with 17 bases separating them. Germline CDR1 and CDR2: LGHDT and YNNKEL (reference sequence). CDR3 residues: CASSRGRLTIQYF. Written as DNA, the CDR3 is TGTGCCAGCAGCCGGGGGAGGCTAACCATCCAGTATTTT.

V is TRBV5-4 and J is TRBJ2-5; possible D gene TRBD1, 5 bases. CDR1 is SGHNT, CDR2 YYREEE, per germline (reference sequence). The CDR3 sequence is 15 residues long. Trimming stripped 0 bases from V and 2 bases from J, with 11 bases between. CDR3 amino acids: CASSLVVGAQETQYF. The CDR3 nucleotides are TGTGCCAGCAGCTTGGTAGTAGGGGCACAAGAGACCCAGTACTTC. The entire variable domain, with the rest obtained from reference TRBV5-4 and TRBJ2-5, is as follows: ETGVTQSPTHLIKTRGQQVTLRCSSQSGHNTVSWYQQALGQGPQFIFQYYREEENGRGNFPPRFSGLQFPNYSSELNVNALELDDSALYLCASSLVVGAQETQYFGPGTRLLVL.

The chain carries TRBV7-9 and TRBJ2-1, with TRBD1 matching 8 bases. The CDR3 is 15 residues long. V shed 5 bases, J shed 7 bases, and the junction held 10 bases outside the gene matches. Germline CDR1 SEHNR, CDR2 FQNEAQ (reference sequence). CDR3 region: CASSRTGTLWNEQFF. CDR3 bases: TGTGCCAGCAGCAGGACAGGGACTTTGTGGAATGAGCAGTTCTTC.

This clonotype is a singleton in its sample. The chain links TRBV19 to TRBJ1-5; no reliable D call. The V end was cut by 3 bases, the J end by 2 bases, with 11 bases between. Germline assignment: CDR1 LNHDA and CDR2 SQIVND (reference sequence). The CDR3 runs 15 residues. CDR3 in amino acids: CASSMWGLGNQPQHF. The CDR3 DNA reads TGTGCCAGTAGTATGTGGGGTTTGGGCAATCAGCCCCAGCATTTT.

This rearrangement joins TRBV5-5 to TRBJ1-5, with TRBD1 as a possible D gene (5 bases). V was pared by 2 bases and J by 1 base, with 13 bases between. The CDR3 runs to 16 residues. Germline assignment: CDR1 SGHKS and CDR2 YYEKEE (reference sequence). The CDR3 DNA reads TGTGCCAGCAGCTTCTCGCAGGGTGTGAGCAATCAGCCCCAGCATTTT. As protein: CASSFSQGVSNQPQHF. The full variable domain, in which reference TRBV5-5 and TRBJ1-5 provide the parts outside the CDR3, is DAGVTQSPTHLIKTRGQQVTLRCSPISGHKSVSWYQQVLGQGPQFIFQYYEKEERGRGNFPDRFSARQFPNYSSELNVNALLLGDSALYLCASSFSQGVSNQPQHFGDGTRLSIL.

The chain links TRBV7-3 to TRBJ2-3, with 9 nucleotides matching TRBD1. The V gene's germline CDR1 is SGHTA and CDR2 FQGTGA. The CDR3 extends over 16 amino acids. V was pared by 4 bases and J by 5 bases, with 10 bases of the junction left unmatched. The CDR3 nucleotides read TGTGCCAGCAGCTACGCCTGGGACAGGGAGTTAGATACGCAGTATTTT. It translates to CASSYAWDRELDTQYF.

This chain connects TRBV6-5 to TRBJ2-1, with TRBD2 matching 7 bases. The CDR3 is 19 amino acids. Losses at the gene ends were 0 bases for V and 9 bases for J; bases not matched to a gene: 20. The germline V gene has CDR1 MNHEY and CDR2 SVGAGI. Written as DNA, the CDR3 is TGTGCCAGCAGTTACTCGGGCACCGTCCCCGGGAGGCGTCCCGGTGAGCAGTTCTTC. It yields the protein CASSYSGTVPGRRPGEQFF.

This chain joins TRBV6-6 and TRBJ2-2; a weak D match, TRBD2 (7 bases). CDR1 is MNHNY, CDR2 SVGAGI, per germline (reference sequence). CDR3 size: 16 residues. Trimming removed 6 bases from V and 2 bases from J, with 16 bases in between. The DNA of the CDR3 is TGTGCCAGCAGGAACGACGGGGGGCGAAACACCGGGGAGCTGTTTTTT. This sequence encodes CASRNDGGRNTGELFF.

This sequence joins TRBV3-1 and TRBJ2-1; TRBD2 might be the D (7 bases). Germline V gene lookup returns CDR1 LGHDT and CDR2 YNNKEL (reference sequence). This CDR3 has 14 amino acids. V was pared by 7 bases and J by 5 bases, with 15 bases between. The DNA of the CDR3 is TGTGCCAGCAATCGGCGGGGGCTCGACAATGAGCAGTTCTTC. Its translation is CASNRRGLDNEQFF.

V gene TRBV5-1 combines with J gene TRBJ2-1; possible D gene TRBD2, 5 bases. Germline V CDR1 and CDR2: SGHRS, YFSETQ. Trimming pared 5 bases from V and 5 bases from J, leaving 8 bases between. The CDR3 totals 12 residues. CDR3 coding DNA: TGCGCCAGCAGGCCCGGGAACAATGAGCAGTTCTTC. The encoded protein is CASRPGNNEQFF.